A selection of T cell receptor beta chains follows, all from one sample in a study of graft-versus-host responses after intestinal transplantation. Clones were sequenced by immunoSEQ multiplex PCR, and TCRdb holds only the in-frame ones, with some missing. The sample contains some 5,600 clones, roughly 80% of which appear only once. Sequenced material: ileum tissue, taken around 230 days after intestinal transplant. All receptors come from a human patient who received an intestinal transplant, so some T cells may come from the graft donor. Each CDR3 is given with its conserved first and last residue. D genes are given only for firm matches. Clone size is shown for a subset of rows, as once, few, many or a class of expanded clone.

d_call	clone_size	v_call	j_call	cdr3_nt	cdr3_aa
.	.	TRBV7-2	TRBJ1-5	TGTGCCAGCAGCTTGCTGGACAGTAGCAATCAGCCCCAGCATTTT	CASSLLDSSNQPQHF
.	.	TRBV11-1	TRBJ1-5	TGTGCCAGCAGCTTGAACGGTTATAATCAGCCCCAGCATTTT	CASSLNGYNQPQHF
.	.	TRBV5-1	TRBJ2-7	TGCGCCAGCTCTCCAACAGGGTTCTACGAGCAGTACTTC	CASSPTGFYEQYF
.	.	TRBV5-6	TRBJ1-1	TGTGCCAGCAGCCTACCTGCTGGGCAACCTGAAGCTTTCTTT	CASSLPAGQPEAFF
TRBD1	.	TRBV10-2	TRBJ2-7	TGCGCCAGTCGCCGGGGGACAGGGTTTGACGAGCAGTACTTC	CASRRGTGFDEQYF
.	.	TRBV6-5	TRBJ2-5	TGTGCCAGCACCTCGGAGTGGCAGAAGCAAGAGACCCAGTACTTC	CASTSEWQKQETQYF
.	.	TRBV10-3	TRBJ1-2	TGTGCCATCAGTTTACAGGGAGGGGCTAACTATGGCTACACCTTC	CAISLQGGANYGYTF
.	few	TRBV7-6	TRBJ2-2	TGTGCCAGCAGCCCTACTAATTCCGGGGAGCTGTTTTTT	CASSPTNSGELFF
.	.	TRBV6-9	TRBJ2-7	TGTGCCAGCAGTTACTCGAGCCAGGGTATGGGCTACGAGCAGTACTTC	CASSYSSQGMGYEQYF
.	.	TRBV7-2	TRBJ2-5	TGTGCCAGCAGCCTAAGTCAACGGGGTGAAGAGACCCAGTACTTC	CASSLSQRGEETQYF